This TCR beta chain was identified during a study of T cells in Graves' hyperthyroidism and ophthalmopathy. Study conclusions and caveats: Ophthalmopathy was identified by the model a median about 6.8 months ahead of onset. The authors' 13 V-J model separated ophthalmopathy from stable hyperthyroidism.

The CDR3 covers 15 residues. V was clipped by 7 bases and J by 8 bases; unmatched bases: 11. Germline V lookup: CDR1 SNHLY, CDR2 FYNNEI. This clonotype has a count of ten or more. Its cognate antigen is unknown. The investigators amplified TCR beta CDR3 regions from RNA transcripts. The TCR CDR3 first-round RT-PCR relied on the HTBI primer set. TCRdb used MiXCR to reprocess the multiplex PCR reads, holding one entry per CDR3 protein. Found here are fewer than 900,000 distinct CDR3 sequences, about 17% of them singletons; the top ten hold over 15%. The study collected blood at first hyperthyroidism diagnosis, before any ophthalmopathy symptoms arose.

The sequenced material came from blood. The TCR comes from a woman aged 50 to 65 with Graves' hyperthyroidism that later progressed to Graves' ophthalmopathy. The chain links TRBV2 to TRBJ1-4; 9 bases agree with TRBD1. The CDR3 sequence: CASTSQGALGEKLFF. As DNA, the CDR3 is TGTGCCAGCACCTCACAGGGGGCTTTGGGAGAAAAACTGTTTTTT. Drawing the rest from reference TRBV2 and TRBJ1-4, the complete variable domain is EPEVTQTPSHQVTQMGQEVILRCVPISNHLYFYWYRQILGQKVEFLVSFYNNEISEKSEIFDDQFSVERPDGSNFTLKIRSTKLEDSAMYFCASTSQGALGEKLFFGSGTQLSVL.